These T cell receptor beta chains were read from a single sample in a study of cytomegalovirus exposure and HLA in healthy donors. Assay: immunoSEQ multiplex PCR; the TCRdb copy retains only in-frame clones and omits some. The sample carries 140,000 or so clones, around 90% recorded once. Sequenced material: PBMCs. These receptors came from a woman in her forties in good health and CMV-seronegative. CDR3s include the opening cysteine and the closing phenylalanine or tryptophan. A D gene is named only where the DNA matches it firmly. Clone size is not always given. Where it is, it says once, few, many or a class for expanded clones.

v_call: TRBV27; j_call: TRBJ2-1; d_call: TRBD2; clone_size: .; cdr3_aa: CATLLGGLAGGPQEQFF; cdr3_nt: TGTGCCACCCTACTTGGGGGACTAGCGGGAGGGCCACAGGAGCAGTTCTTC
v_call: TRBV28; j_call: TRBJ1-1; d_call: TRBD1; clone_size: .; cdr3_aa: CASSPGGGNTEAFF; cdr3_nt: TGTGCCAGCAGTCCAGGGGGTGGGAACACTGAAGCTTTCTTT
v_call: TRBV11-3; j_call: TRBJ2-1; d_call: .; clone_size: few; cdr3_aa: CASSPELGTYNEQFF; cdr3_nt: TGTGCCAGCAGCCCAGAACTAGGAACCTACAATGAGCAGTTCTTC
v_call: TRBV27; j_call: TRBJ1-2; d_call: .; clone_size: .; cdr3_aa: CASSLTQREASNYGYTF; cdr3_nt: TGTGCCAGCAGTTTAACCCAGCGGGAGGCCTCTAACTATGGCTACACCTTC
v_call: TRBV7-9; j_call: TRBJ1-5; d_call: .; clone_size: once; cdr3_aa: CSSSFDGGKGPQHF; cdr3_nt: TGTTCCAGCAGCTTTGACGGGGGTAAGGGGCCCCAGCATTTT
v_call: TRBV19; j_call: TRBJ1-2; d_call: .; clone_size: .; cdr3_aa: CASSIVSGANYGYTF; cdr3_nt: TGTGCCAGTAGTATAGTCTCGGGGGCTAACTATGGCTACACCTTC
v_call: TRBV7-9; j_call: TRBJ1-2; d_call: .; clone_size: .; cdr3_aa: CASSYYRDTIYGYTF; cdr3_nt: TGTGCCAGCAGCTACTACCGGGACACGATATATGGCTACACCTTC
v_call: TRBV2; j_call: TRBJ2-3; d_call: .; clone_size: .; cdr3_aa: CASSEGSWADTQYF; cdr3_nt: TGTGCCAGCAGTGAAGGTAGCTGGGCAGATACGCAGTATTTT
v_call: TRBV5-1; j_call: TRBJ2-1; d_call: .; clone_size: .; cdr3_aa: CASSLEQVEQFF; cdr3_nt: TGCGCCAGCAGCTTGGAGCAGGTTGAGCAGTTCTTC
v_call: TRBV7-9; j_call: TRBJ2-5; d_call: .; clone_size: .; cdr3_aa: CSSSFTGFGETQYF; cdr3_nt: TGTTCCAGCAGCTTCACAGGGTTTGGGGAGACCCAGTACTTC
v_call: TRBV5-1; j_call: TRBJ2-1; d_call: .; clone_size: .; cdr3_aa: CASSPSPAGYNEQFF; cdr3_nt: TGCGCCAGCAGCCCGAGCCCCGCGGGGTACAATGAGCAGTTCTTC
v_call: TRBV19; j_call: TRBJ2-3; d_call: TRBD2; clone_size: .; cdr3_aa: CASSSLAGVVTDTQYF; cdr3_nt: TGTGCCAGCTCCTCTCTAGCGGGAGTGGTAACAGATACGCAGTATTTT
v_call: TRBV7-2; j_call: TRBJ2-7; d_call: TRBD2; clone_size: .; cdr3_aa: CASSFTSGPSYEQYF; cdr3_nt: TGTGCCAGCAGCTTCACTAGCGGGCCCTCCTACGAGCAGTACTTC
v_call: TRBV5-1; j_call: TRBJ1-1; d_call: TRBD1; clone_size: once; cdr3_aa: CASSLVGQGNTEAFF; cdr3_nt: TGCGCCAGCAGCTTGGTGGGACAGGGGAACACTGAAGCTTTCTTT
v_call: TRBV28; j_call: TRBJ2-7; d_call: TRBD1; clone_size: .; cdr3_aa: CASSSGQESYEQYF; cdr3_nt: TGTGCCAGCAGTTCGGGACAGGAATCCTACGAGCAGTACTTC
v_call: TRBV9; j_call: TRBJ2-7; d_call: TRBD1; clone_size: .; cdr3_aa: CASSEGQGLAGSYEQYF; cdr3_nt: TGTGCCAGCAGCGAGGGACAGGGATTAGCTGGGAGTTACGAGCAGTACTTC
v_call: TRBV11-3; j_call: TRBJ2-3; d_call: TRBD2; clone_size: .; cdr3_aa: CASSLTSGVGTQYF; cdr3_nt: TGTGCCAGCAGTCTGACTAGCGGGGTCGGTACGCAGTATTTT
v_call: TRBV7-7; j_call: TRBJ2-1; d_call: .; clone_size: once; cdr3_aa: CASRKITPPLIRDCLHNEQFF; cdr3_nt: TGTGCCAGCAGGAAAATAACTCCTCCCCTGATCCGGGACTGCCTACACAATGAGCAGTTCTTC
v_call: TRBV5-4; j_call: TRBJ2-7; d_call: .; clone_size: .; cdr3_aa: CASSLVGSYNEQYF; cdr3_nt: TGTGCCAGCAGCTTGGTCGGGAGTTACAACGAGCAGTACTTC
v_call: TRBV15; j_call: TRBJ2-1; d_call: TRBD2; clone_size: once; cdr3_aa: CATSGTGLVIEQFF; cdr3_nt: TGTGCCACCAGCGGTACGGGACTAGTTATTGAGCAGTTCTTC
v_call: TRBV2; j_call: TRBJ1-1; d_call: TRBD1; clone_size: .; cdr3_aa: CASRDSPMEAFF; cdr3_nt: TGCGCCAGCAGGGACAGCCCGATGGAAGCTTTCTTT
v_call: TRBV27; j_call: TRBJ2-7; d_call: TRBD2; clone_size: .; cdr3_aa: CASSQASLAGVTYEQYF; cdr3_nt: TGTGCCAGCAGTCAAGCCTCACTAGCGGGTGTGACCTACGAGCAGTACTTC
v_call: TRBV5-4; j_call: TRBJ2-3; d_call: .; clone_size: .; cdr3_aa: CASSYGGGDSGTDTQYF; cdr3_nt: TGTGCCAGCAGCTATGGAGGTGGGGATAGCGGTACAGATACGCAGTATTTT
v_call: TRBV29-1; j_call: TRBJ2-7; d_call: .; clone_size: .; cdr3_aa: CSVERGTEQYF; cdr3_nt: TGCAGCGTTGAACGGGGAACCGAGCAGTACTTC
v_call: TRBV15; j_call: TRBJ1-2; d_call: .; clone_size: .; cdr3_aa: CATSRVPTGYGYTF; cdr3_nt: TGTGCCACCAGCAGAGTGCCAACGGGCTATGGCTACACCTTC
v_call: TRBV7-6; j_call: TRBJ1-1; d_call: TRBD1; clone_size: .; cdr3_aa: CASSLARQGSTEAFF; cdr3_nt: TGTGCCAGCAGCTTAGCTCGACAGGGCAGCACTGAAGCTTTCTTT
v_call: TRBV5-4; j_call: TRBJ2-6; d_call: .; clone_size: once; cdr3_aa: CASSLGGRGGANVLTF; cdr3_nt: TGTGCCAGCAGCCTGGGGGGACGGGGGGGGGCCAACGTCCTGACTTTC
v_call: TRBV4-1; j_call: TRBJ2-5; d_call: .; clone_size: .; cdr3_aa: CASSLLWQEETQYF; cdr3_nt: TGCGCCAGCAGCCTTTTATGGCAGGAAGAGACCCAGTACTTC
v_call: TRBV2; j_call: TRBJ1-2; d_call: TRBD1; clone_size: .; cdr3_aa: CASRGQVINYGYTF; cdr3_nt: TGTGCCAGCAGGGGACAGGTTATCAACTATGGCTACACCTTC
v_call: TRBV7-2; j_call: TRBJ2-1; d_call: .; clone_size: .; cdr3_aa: CASSKPGQNYNEQFF; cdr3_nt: TGTGCCAGCAGCAAGCCGGGACAAAACTACAATGAGCAGTTCTTC
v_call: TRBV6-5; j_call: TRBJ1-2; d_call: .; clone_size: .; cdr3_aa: CASSPSGVYGYTF; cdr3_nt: TGTGCCAGCAGTCCTTCGGGAGTCTATGGCTACACCTTC
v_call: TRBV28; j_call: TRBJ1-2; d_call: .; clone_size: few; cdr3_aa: CASSLDTGYTF; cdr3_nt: TGTGCCAGCAGTTTGGACACTGGCTACACCTTC
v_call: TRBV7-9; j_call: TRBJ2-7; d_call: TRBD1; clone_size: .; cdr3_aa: CSSSLRGPEQYF; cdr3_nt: TGTTCCAGCAGCTTAAGGGGGCCCGAGCAGTACTTC
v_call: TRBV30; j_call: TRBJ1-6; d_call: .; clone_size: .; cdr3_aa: CAWSVAIGANSPLHF; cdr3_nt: TGTGCCTGGAGTGTGGCTATAGGGGCGAATTCACCCCTCCACTTT
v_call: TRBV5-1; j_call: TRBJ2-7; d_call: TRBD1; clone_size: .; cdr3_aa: CASSFGTGYNEQYF; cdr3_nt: TGCGCCAGCAGCTTTGGGACAGGGTACAACGAGCAGTACTTC